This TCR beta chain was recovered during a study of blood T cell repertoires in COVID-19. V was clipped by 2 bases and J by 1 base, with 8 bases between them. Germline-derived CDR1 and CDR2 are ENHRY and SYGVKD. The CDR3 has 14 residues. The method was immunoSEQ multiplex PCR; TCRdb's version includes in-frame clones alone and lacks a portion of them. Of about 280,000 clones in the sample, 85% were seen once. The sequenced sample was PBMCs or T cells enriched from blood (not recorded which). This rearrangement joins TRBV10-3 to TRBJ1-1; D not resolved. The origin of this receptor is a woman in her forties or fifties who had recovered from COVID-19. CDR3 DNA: TGTGCCATCAGTGAGGGTAGGAGGAACACTGAAGCTTTCTTT. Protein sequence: CAISEGRRNTEAFF.